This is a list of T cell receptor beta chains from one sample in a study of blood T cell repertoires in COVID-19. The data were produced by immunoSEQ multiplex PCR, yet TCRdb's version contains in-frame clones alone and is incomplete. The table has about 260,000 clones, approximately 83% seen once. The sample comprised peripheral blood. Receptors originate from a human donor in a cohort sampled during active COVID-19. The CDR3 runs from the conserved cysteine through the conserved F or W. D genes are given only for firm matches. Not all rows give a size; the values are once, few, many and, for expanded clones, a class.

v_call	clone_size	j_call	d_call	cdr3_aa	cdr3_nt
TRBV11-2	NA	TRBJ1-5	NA	CASSSGLRGQPQHF	TGTGCCAGCAGCTCCGGCCTGCGGGGTCAGCCCCAGCATTTT
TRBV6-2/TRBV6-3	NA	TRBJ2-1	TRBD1	CASSLTGTGGINEQFF	TGTGCCAGCAGCCTAACCGGGACAGGGGGGATCAATGAGCAGTTCTTC
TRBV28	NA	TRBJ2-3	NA	CASSPLPTDTQYF	TGTGCCAGCAGTCCCCTTCCCACAGATACGCAGTATTTT
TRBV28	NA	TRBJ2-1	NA	CASTKGRWSYNEQFF	TGTGCCAGCACAAAGGGGAGGTGGTCATACAATGAGCAGTTCTTC
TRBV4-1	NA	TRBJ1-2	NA	CASSQGRSPAGDYGYTF	TGCGCCAGCAGCCAAGGACGCTCGCCCGCCGGAGACTATGGCTACACCTTC
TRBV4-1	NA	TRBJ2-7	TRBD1	CASSGDRGRNEQYF	TGCGCCAGCAGCGGGGACAGGGGCAGGAACGAGCAGTACTTC
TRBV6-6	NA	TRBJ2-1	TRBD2	CASSRSGSIDEQFF	TGTGCCAGCAGTCGTAGCGGGAGTATCGATGAGCAGTTCTTC
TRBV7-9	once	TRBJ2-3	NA	CASSLLDITDTQYF	TGTGCCAGCAGTTTACTGGACATCACAGATACGCAGTATTTT
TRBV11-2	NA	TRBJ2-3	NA	CASSLDVQSTDTQYF	TGTGCCAGCAGCTTAGATGTTCAGAGCACAGATACGCAGTATTTT
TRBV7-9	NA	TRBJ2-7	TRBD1	CASSHGQGASEQYF	TGTGCCAGCAGCCACGGACAGGGGGCTAGTGAGCAGTACTTC
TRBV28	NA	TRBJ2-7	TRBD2	CASSLLTSGRKGEQYF	TGTGCCAGCAGTTTATTGACTAGCGGGAGGAAGGGCGAGCAGTACTTC
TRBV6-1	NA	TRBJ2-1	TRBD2	CASSERGSGSNEQFF	TGTGCCAGCAGTGAACGTGGTAGCGGGAGCAATGAGCAGTTCTTC
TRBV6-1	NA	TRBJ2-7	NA	CASSDGGAWLGPYEQYF	TGTGCCAGCAGTGATGGAGGGGCCTGGCTTGGCCCCTACGAGCAGTACTTC
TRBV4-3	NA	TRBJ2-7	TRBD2	CASSQKAPTSGRGTPYEQYF	TGCGCCAGCAGCCAAAAAGCGCCGACTAGCGGGAGGGGAACACCCTACGAGCAGTACTTC
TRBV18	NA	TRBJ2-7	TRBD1	CASSPRTGGRNEQYF	TGTGCCAGCTCACCACGGACAGGGGGCAGGAACGAGCAGTACTTC
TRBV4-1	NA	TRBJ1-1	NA	CASSQDLARSNTEAFF	TGCGCCAGCAGCCAAGATTTGGCCAGATCGAACACTGAAGCTTTCTTT
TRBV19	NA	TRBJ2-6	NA	CASSIRSSGANVLTF	TGTGCCAGTAGTATCAGATCCTCTGGGGCCAACGTCCTGACTTTC
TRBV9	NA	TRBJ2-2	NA	CASSVPPAATGELFF	TGTGCCAGCAGCGTTCCTCCGGCGGCCACCGGGGAGCTGTTTTTT
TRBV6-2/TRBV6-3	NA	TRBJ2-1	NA	CASSYPNRVINNEQFF	TGTGCCAGCAGTTACCCTAACAGGGTGATTAACAATGAGCAGTTCTTC
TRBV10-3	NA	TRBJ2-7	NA	CAIGGTVAHEQYF	TGTGCCATCGGGGGGACAGTTGCTCACGAGCAGTACTTC
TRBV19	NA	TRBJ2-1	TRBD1	CASWGQGSYNEQFF	TGTGCTTCTTGGGGACAGGGATCCTACAATGAGCAGTTCTTC
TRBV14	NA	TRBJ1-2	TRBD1	CASSLKGQPNYGYTF	TGTGCCAGCAGCCTAAAGGGACAGCCAAACTATGGCTACACCTTC
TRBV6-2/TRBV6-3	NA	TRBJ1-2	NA	CASSDDSAYGYTF	TGTGCCAGCAGCGACGACAGCGCCTATGGCTACACCTTC
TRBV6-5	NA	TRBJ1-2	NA	CASRHRQNSDYTF	TGTGCCAGCAGACACCGACAGAACAGCGACTACACCTTC
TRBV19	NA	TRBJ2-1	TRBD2	CASSIVGTSSYNEQFF	TGTGCCAGTAGTATAGTCGGGACTAGCTCCTACAATGAGCAGTTCTTC
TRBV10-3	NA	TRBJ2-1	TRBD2	CAISDPGLAGYVQFF	TGTGCCATCAGTGATCCGGGACTAGCGGGATACGTGCAGTTCTTC
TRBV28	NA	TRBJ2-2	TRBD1	CASSQSLGTGDTGELFF	TGTGCCAGTTCTCAATCCCTGGGGACAGGGGACACCGGGGAGCTGTTTTTT
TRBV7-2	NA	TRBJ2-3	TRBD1	CASSRDRGTDTQYF	TGTGCCAGCAGCAGGGACAGGGGCACAGATACGCAGTATTTT
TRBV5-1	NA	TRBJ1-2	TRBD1	CASSPGQGNYGYTF	TGCGCCAGCAGCCCCGGACAGGGAAACTATGGCTACACCTTC